These T cell receptor beta chains were read from a single sample in a study of shared clonotypes between healthy human individuals. Data came from immunoSEQ multiplex PCR; TCRdb stores just in-frame clones and leaves some out. The sample yields roughly 2.5 million clones, around 90% seen once. Source material: naive CD4+ T cells sorted from blood. Receptor source: a man between 18 and 35 years old in good health. The CDR3 runs from the conserved cysteine through the conserved F or W. D genes are given only for firm matches.

TRBJ2-7,-,TRBV6-5,CASRSNRATYEQYF,TGTGCCAGCAGATCTAACAGGGCTACCTACGAGCAGTACTTC
TRBJ2-1,TRBD1,TRBV11-2,CASSLGIEGQGYNEQFF,TGTGCCAGCAGCTTAGGGATTGAAGGACAGGGGTACAATGAGCAGTTCTTC
TRBJ2-3,-,TRBV25-1,CASRGWASTDTQYF,TGTGCCAGCAGGGGTTGGGCTAGCACAGATACGCAGTATTTT
TRBJ1-1,-,TRBV5-1,CASSLVGYGTEAFF,TGCGCCAGCAGCTTGGTAGGGTACGGCACTGAAGCTTTCTTT
TRBJ2-5,TRBD2,TRBV5-1,CASSLVGTSGAQETQYF,TGCGCCAGCAGCTTGGTTGGGACTAGCGGGGCTCAAGAGACCCAGTACTTC
TRBJ2-2,-,TRBV5-1,CASSLGQLNTGELFF,TGCGCCAGCAGCTTGGGACAGCTTAACACCGGGGAGCTGTTTTTT
TRBJ1-1,-,TRBV5-1,CASSLDVQGNTEAFF,TGCGCCAGCAGTCTTGATGTTCAGGGGAACACTGAAGCTTTCTTT
TRBJ1-1,-,TRBV10-3,CAISEQVNTEAFF,TGTGCCATCAGTGAGCAAGTGAACACTGAAGCTTTCTTT
TRBJ2-3,-,TRBV6-4,CASRQDWDTDTQYF,TGTGCCAGCCGACAGGACTGGGACACAGATACGCAGTATTTT
TRBJ2-7,-,TRBV30,CAWSVQVGSTYEQYF,TGTGCCTGGAGTGTACAGGTCGGTTCCACCTACGAGCAGTACTTC
TRBJ2-7,-,TRBV7-2,CASSLAGQRVYEQYF,TGTGCCAGCAGCTTAGCAGGACAGAGGGTCTACGAGCAGTACTTC
TRBJ2-1,TRBD1,TRBV18,CASSPVQGAYNEQFF,TGTGCCAGCTCACCAGTGCAGGGGGCCTACAATGAGCAGTTCTTC
TRBJ2-2,-,TRBV5-6,CASSLGSLPDTGELFF,TGTGCCAGCAGCTTGGGTAGTCTTCCCGACACCGGGGAGCTGTTTTTT
TRBJ2-6,TRBD1,TRBV6-1,CASSERDRVSGANVLTF,TGTGCCAGCAGTGAACGGGACAGAGTCTCTGGGGCCAACGTCCTGACTTTC
TRBJ2-2,TRBD2,TRBV6-6,CGSVEAGGGNTGELFF,TGTGGCAGCGTAGAGGCGGGGGGCGGAAACACCGGGGAGCTGTTTTTT
TRBJ2-3,TRBD2,TRBV29-1,CSVVLASGGTDTQYF,TGCAGCGTTGTGCTCGCTAGCGGGGGCACAGATACGCAGTATTTT
TRBJ1-1,TRBD1,TRBV5-1,CASSLRGQGAPNTEAFF,TGCGCCAGCAGCTTGAGGGGACAGGGGGCGCCTAACACTGAAGCTTTCTTT
TRBJ1-6,-,TRBV2,CASTLGPEGNSPLHF,TGTGCCAGCACCCTGGGGCCCGAGGGTAATTCACCCCTCCACTTT
TRBJ1-5,-,TRBV7-9,CASSLGGTNQPQHF,TGTGCCAGCAGCTTAGGCGGGACCAATCAGCCCCAGCATTTT
TRBJ1-6,-,TRBV10-2,CATRDGDSPLHF,TGCGCCACCAGGGACGGGGATTCACCCCTCCACTTT
TRBJ2-1,-,TRBV27,CASGQGTSQFF,TGTGCCAGCGGCCAAGGGACCTCTCAGTTCTTC
TRBJ1-1,TRBD1,TRBV27,CASSFRDRGIAEAFF,TGTGCCAGCAGTTTCCGGGACAGGGGGATTGCTGAAGCTTTCTTT